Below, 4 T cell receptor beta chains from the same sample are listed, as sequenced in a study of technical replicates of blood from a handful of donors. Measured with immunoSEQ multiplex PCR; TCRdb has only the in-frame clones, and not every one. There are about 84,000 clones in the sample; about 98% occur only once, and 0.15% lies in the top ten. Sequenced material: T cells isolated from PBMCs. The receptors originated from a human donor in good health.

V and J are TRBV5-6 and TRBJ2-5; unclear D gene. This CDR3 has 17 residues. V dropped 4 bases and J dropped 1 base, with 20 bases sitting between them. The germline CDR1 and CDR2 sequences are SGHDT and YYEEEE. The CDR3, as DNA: TGTGCCAGCAGCACCCGTGATAGTCGCCTTATCCAAGAGACCCAGTACTTC. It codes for CASSTRDSRLIQETQYF.

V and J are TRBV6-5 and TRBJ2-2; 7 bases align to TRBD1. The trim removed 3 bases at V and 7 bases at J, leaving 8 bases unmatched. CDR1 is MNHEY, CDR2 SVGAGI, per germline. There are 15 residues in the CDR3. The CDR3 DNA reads TGTGCCAGCAGTTATCTGGCAGGGGGTGACGGGGAGCTGTTTTTT. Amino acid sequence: CASSYLAGGDGELFF.

The CDR3 DNA reads as TGCGCCAGCAGCCCGGTCAGAGGGAACTCTGGAAACACCATATATTTT. Protein: CASSPVRGNSGNTIYF. V usage is TRBV5-1 and J usage is TRBJ1-3; D remains unclear. V was trimmed by 4 bases and J by 0 bases, leaving 14 bases between them. Germline assignment: CDR1 SGHRS and CDR2 YFSETQ. The CDR3 runs to 16 residues.

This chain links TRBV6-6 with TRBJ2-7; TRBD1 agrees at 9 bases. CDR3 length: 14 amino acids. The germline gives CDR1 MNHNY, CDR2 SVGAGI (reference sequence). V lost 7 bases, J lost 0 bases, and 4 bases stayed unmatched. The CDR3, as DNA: TGTGCCAGCACGGACAGGGGAATCTCCTACGAGCAGTACTTC. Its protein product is CASTDRGISYEQYF.